This TCR beta chain comes out of a study of Ad26.COV2.S vaccination and SARS-CoV-2 variants. Study information: Ad26.COV2.S was injected intramuscularly once or twice, 56 days apart.

The CDR3 is made up of 16 amino acids. With V trimmed by 3 bases and J by 9 bases, 11 bases remained unmatched. Per germline, CDR1 SGHDN and CDR2 FVKESK. Regarding this clone: Its antigen is not known.

Treatment denoted: over 15 received Ad26.COV2.S at low or high dose, single or two shots; roughly 5 received placebo; per-sample allocation not given. At day 63 after the first vaccine or placebo injection, samples were drawn. Regarding the study as a whole: Participants given vaccine showed non-spike TCR breadth similar to that of placebo recipients. Total T cell responses, in the TCR breadth and depth analyses, may have been underestimated. Breadth, reportedly substantial, characterized the spike-specific CD8+ and CD4+ T cell responses after vaccination.

Only in-frame clones appear in the TCRdb table, and some are missing; sequencing was by immunoSEQ multiplex PCR. The table has 330,000 or so clones, roughly 88% seen once. The source material was peripheral blood, sampled in a trial of Ad26.COV2.S vaccine versus placebo. The clonotype comes from a person aged 18-65 years who received the Ad26.COV2.S COVID-19 vaccine or a placebo. The genes are TRBV14 and TRBJ1-6; 7 nucleotides agree with TRBD1. Here the CDR3 DNA reads TGTGCCAGCAGCCACCCTAGACAGGGTACCTTTTCACCCCTCCACTTT. It is translated as CASSHPRQGTFSPLHF.